This record covers a single TCR beta chain. The target antigen is unknown. Since all of the isolated RNA was reverse transcribed, expressed TCRB transcripts were what got sequenced. Clones were sequenced by immunoSEQ multiplex PCR, and TCRdb holds only the in-frame ones, with some missing. The repertoire has about 410,000 clones, approximately 15% of them found once; the top ten carry roughly 0.036%. The CDR3 sequence is 14 residues long. V shed 0 bases, J shed 5 bases, and the junction held 3 bases outside the gene matches. From germline, CDR1 is SGHRS and CDR2 YFSETQ. The data were taken from a study of beta chain features in type 1 diabetes. The study's findings and limits: There were fewer insertions and more deletions at the VDJ junctions of type 1 diabetes patients. Compared with healthy donors, patients appeared to share more similar naive, central memory and regulatory TCRB repertoires.

The clonotype comes from a man between 25 and 39 years old in good health. Sequencing used naive CD4+ T cells from blood. J is TRBJ2-3 and V is TRBV5-1, with TRBD1 identical over 7 bases. CDR3: CASSLEAGGDTQYF. CDR3 coding DNA: TGCGCCAGCAGCTTGGAGGCAGGGGGAGATACGCAGTATTTT.